What follows are 5 T cell receptor beta chains derived from one specimen sequenced in a study of T cells in women clearing cervical HPV infection. Measured with immunoSEQ multiplex PCR; TCRdb has only the in-frame clones, and not every one. The sample data list approximately 25,000 clones. Sequencing used blood buffy coat. Receptors were obtained from a woman between 18 and 70 years old with a cervical HPV16 infection that either progressed to CIN3+ or cleared (not recorded which).

Concerning this clone itself: The read stops 3 residues short of the end of the CDR3; the missing end is completed from the germline J gene. The chain recombines TRBV6-1 with TRBJ1-4, with D maybe TRBD1 (5 bases). The V gene's germline CDR1 is MNHNS and CDR2 SASEGT. The CDR3 spans 13 residues. CDR3 sequence: CASSVTSGGTLFF. Incomplete CDR3 DNA: TGTGCCAGCAGTGTTACTAGCGGAGGGACA.

As to this clone: The read comes to an end 3 residues before the CDR3 does, leaving the germline J gene to fill in the end. The chain has TRBV24-1 and TRBJ2-5; D uncertain. Deletions cut 10 bases from V and 5 bases from J, with 4 bases between. The germline V gene encodes CDR1 KGHDR and CDR2 SFDVKD. The CDR3 has 9 residues. The CDR3 is CATGETQYF. The sequenced CDR3 bases are TGTGCCACAGGGGAGACC.

CDR3 DNA, as far as it was read: TGTGCCAGTAGTAAAACCCTCCCCGCGGGGGCGAACACCGGGGAG. This sequence encodes CASSKTLPAGANTGE. The full-length CDR3 reads as CASSKTLPAGANTGELFF. J is TRBJ2-2 and V is TRBV19; 7 nucleotides line up with TRBD2. The read falls 3 residues short of the CDR3 end, and the missing part is taken from the germline J gene. This CDR3 comprises 18 residues. CDR1 and CDR2 from the germline V gene are LNHDA and SQIVND (reference sequence). V gave up 4 bases and J gave up 0 bases; unmatched junction bases: 11.

About this clone itself: The read terminates 3 residues before the CDR3 end, so the remaining end is supplied by the germline J gene. The genes are TRBV18 and TRBJ2-7, with D perhaps matching TRBD2 (5 bases). Between the trimmed V and J ends, which lost 0 bases and 0 bases, there was a span of 6 bases. The germline V gene has CDR1 KGHSH and CDR2 LQKENI. The CDR3 sequence is 14 residues long. The CDR3 DNA, read in part, is TGTGCCAGCTCACCACCCGAGGGCTCCTACGAG. Translating gives CASSPPEGSYE. The full CDR3 protein is CASSPPEGSYEQYF.

Comment on this clone: Read sequence stops 3 residues before the CDR3 end, and the germline J gene provides the missing end. The V and J genes are TRBV2 and TRBJ1-1, with TRBD1 identical over 9 bases. The CDR3 contains 15 residues. Germline loops: CDR1 SNHLY, CDR2 FYNNEI. CDR3 in amino acids: CASSPRTGTGKEAFF. The sequenced CDR3 bases are TGTGCCAGCAGTCCAAGGACAGGGACAGGGAAAGAA. The full variable domain, in which reference TRBV2 and TRBJ1-1 provide the parts outside the CDR3, is EPEVTQTPSHQVTQMGQEVILRCVPISNHLYFYWYRQILGQKVEFLVSFYNNEISEKSEIFDDQFSVERPDGSNFTLKIRSTKLEDSAMYFCASSPRTGTGKEAFFGQGTRLTVV.